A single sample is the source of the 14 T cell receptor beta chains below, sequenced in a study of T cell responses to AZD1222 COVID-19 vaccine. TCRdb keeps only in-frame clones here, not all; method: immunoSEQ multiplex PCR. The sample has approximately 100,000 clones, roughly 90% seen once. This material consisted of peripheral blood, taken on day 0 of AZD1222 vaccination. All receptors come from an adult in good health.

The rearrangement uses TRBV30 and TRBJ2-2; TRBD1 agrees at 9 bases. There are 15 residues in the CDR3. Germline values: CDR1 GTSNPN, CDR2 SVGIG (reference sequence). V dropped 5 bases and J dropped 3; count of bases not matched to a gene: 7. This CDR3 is CAWEGGQGHTGELFF. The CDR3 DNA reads TGTGCCTGGGAGGGGGGACAGGGACACACCGGGGAGCTGTTTTTT. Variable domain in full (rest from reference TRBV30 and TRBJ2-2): SQTIHQWPATLVQPVGSPLSLECTVEGTSNPNLYWYRQAAGRGLQLLFYSVGIGQISSEVPQNLSASRPQDRQFILSSKKLLLSDSGFYLCAWEGGQGHTGELFFGEGSRLTVL.

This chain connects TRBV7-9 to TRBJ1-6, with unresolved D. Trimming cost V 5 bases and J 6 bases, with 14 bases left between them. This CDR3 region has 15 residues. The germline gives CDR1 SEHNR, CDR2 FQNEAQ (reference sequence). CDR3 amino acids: CASSPAGSTNSPLHF. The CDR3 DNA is TGTGCCAGCAGCCCCGCCGGGTCGACTAATTCACCCCTCCACTTT.

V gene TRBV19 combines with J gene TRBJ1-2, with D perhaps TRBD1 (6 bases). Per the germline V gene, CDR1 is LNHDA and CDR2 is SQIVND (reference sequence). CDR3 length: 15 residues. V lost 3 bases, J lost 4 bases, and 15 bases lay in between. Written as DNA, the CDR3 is TGTGCCAGTAGTATTGGGCCAGGGGAAGGCTATGGCTACACCTTC. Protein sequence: CASSIGPGEGYGYTF.

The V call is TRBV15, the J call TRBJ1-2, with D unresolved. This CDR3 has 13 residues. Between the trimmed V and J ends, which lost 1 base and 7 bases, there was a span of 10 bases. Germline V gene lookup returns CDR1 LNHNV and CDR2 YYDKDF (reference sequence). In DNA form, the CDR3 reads TGTGCCACCAGCAGAGGGGGTTTTGCTGGCTACACCTTC. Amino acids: CATSRGGFAGYTF.

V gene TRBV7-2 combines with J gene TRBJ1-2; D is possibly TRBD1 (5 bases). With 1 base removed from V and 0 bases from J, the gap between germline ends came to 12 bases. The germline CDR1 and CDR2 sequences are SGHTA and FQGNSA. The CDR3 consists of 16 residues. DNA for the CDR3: TGTGCCAGCAGCTTAGTTGGGGGAAAAACTAACTATGGCTACACCTTC. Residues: CASSLVGGKTNYGYTF.

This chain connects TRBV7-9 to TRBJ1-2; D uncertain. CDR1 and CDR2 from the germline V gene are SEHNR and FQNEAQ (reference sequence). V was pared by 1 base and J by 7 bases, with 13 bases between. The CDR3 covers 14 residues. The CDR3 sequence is CASSLGGQLGGYTF. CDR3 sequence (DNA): TGTGCCAGCAGCTTAGGAGGTCAACTCGGTGGCTACACCTTC.

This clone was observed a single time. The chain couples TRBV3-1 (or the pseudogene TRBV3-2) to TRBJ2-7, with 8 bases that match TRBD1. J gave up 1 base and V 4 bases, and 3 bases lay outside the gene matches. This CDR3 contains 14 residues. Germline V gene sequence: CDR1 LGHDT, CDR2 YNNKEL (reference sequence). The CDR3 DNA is TGTGCCAGCAGCCCCCGGGACAGGTCCTACGAGCAGTACTTC. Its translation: CASSPRDRSYEQYF.

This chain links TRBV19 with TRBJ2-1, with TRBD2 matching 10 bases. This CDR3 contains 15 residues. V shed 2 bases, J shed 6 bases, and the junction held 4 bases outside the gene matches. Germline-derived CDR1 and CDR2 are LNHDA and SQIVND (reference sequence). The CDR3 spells CASSITLAGINEQFF. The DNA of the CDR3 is TGTGCCAGTAGTATAACACTAGCGGGAATCAATGAGCAGTTCTTC.

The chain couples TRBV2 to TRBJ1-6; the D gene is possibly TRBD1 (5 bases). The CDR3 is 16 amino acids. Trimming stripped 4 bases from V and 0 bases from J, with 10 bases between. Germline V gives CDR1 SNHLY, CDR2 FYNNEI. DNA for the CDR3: TGTGCCAGCAGTGTAGAAAGGGGCTCCTATAATTCACCCCTCCACTTT. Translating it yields CASSVERGSYNSPLHF.

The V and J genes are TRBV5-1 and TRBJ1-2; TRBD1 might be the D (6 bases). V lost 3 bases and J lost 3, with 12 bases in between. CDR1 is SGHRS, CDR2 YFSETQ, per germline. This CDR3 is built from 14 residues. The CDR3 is CASSYQDSHYGYTF. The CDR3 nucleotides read TGCGCCAGCAGCTATCAGGACAGTCACTATGGCTACACCTTC.

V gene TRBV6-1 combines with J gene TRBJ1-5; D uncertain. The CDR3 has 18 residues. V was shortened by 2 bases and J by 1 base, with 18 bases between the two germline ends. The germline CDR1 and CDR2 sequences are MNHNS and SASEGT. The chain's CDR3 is CASSEWQFGPKSNQPQHF. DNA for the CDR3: TGTGCCAGCAGTGAATGGCAGTTCGGACCCAAAAGCAATCAGCCCCAGCATTTT.

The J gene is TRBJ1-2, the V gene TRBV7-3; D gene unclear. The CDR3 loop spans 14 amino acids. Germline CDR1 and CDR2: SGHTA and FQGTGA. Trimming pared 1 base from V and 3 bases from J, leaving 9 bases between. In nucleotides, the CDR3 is TGTGCCAGCAGCTTAAATTCGGCCTACTATGGCTACACCTTC. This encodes CASSLNSAYYGYTF.

The CDR3 region has the DNA TGTGCCAGCAGCTCTAGCGCCTATGAGCAGTTCTTC. It encodes CASSSSAYEQFF. The chain recombines TRBV5-4 with TRBJ2-1, with D perhaps matching TRBD2 (6 bases). The germline CDR1 and CDR2 sequences are SGHNT and YYREEE (reference sequence). The CDR3 totals 12 residues. Trimming removed 3 bases from V and 8 bases from J, with 9 bases in between.

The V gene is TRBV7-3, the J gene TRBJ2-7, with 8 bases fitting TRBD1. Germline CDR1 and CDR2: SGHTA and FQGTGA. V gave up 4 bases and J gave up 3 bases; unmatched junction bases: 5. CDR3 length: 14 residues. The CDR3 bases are TGTGCCAGCAGCTCCGGACAGGGAAGCTACGAGCAGTACTTC. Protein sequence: CASSSGQGSYEQYF.